This entry lists 19 T cell receptor beta chains sequenced from one sample in a study of T cells in Graves' hyperthyroidism and ophthalmopathy (dated by TCRdb to the late 2010s). Receptors were amplified or captured by multiplex PCR. Sequencing took place on an Illumina HiSeq 2000. TCR beta CDR3 regions were amplified from RNA transcripts. A first-round RT-PCR of the TCR CDR3 used the HTBI primer set with the Qiagen OneStep RT-PCR kit. TCRdb's own reprocessing of the public reads used fastp at Q25 and MiXCR and kept productive beta chains. CDR3 protein duplicates are merged, each entry listing the most common genes and DNA. A total of 500,000 to 800,000 distinct CDR3 sequences appear in this sample, 45% of them only once. 6.5% to 9% of the sample comes from the top ten. The sequenced sample was peripheral blood or thyroid tissue (not recorded which). The source is an adult man with Graves' disease, either hyperthyroidism or ophthalmopathy (not recorded which).

The CDR3 is CASSPEGGFSGNTIYF. Here the CDR3 DNA reads TGTGCCAGCAGCCCCGAAGGAGGGTTCTCTGGAAACACCATATATTTT. The chain combines TRBV7-6 with TRBJ1-3; D gene ambiguous. The CDR3 has 16 amino acids. Between the trimmed V and J ends, which lost 5 bases and 0 bases, there was a span of 14 bases. Germline-derived CDR1 and CDR2 are SGHVS and FNYEAQ.

V is TRBV29-1 and J is TRBJ1-1; D is undetermined. The CDR3 contains 13 residues. V shed 6 bases and J shed 1 base, with 12 bases lying between them. Germline V lookup: CDR1 SQVTM, CDR2 ANQGSEA. The CDR3 sequence is CSVHDRRNTEAFF. DNA for the CDR3: TGCAGCGTACACGACCGGAGGAACACTGAAGCTTTCTTT. The variable domain in full, completed from reference TRBV29-1 and TRBJ1-1, reads SAVISQKPSRDICQRGTSLTIQCQVDSQVTMMFWYRQQPGQSLTLIATANQGSEATYESGFVIDKFPISRPNLTFSTLTVSNMSPEDSSIYLCSVHDRRNTEAFFGQGTRLTVV.

Details on this clonotype: A read error may account for a junction end that differs from germline. This rearrangement joins TRBV11-1 to TRBJ1-5; tentative D call: TRBD1 (6 bases). CDR3 size: 14 residues. Germline V gene sequence: CDR1 SGHAT, CDR2 FQDESV (reference sequence). Here the CDR3 DNA reads TGTGCCAGCAGCGATACAGGGCGCAATCGGCCCCAGCATTTT. It translates to CASSDTGRNRPQHF. Using reference TRBV11-1 and TRBJ1-5 for the parts outside the CDR3, the full variable domain is EAEVAQSPRYKITEKSQAVAFWCDPISGHATLYWYRQILGQGPELLVQFQDESVVDDSQLPKDRFSAERLKGVDSTLKIQPAELGDSAMYLCASSDTGRNRPQHFGDGTRLSIL.

This clonotype has more than one count but fewer than ten. The gene calls are TRBV7-9 and TRBJ1-2; D is possibly TRBD1 (6 bases). The V gene's germline CDR1 is SEHNR and CDR2 FQNEAQ (reference sequence). CDR3 length: 15 amino acids. V shed 5 bases and J shed 4 bases, with 17 bases lying between them. The CDR3 DNA reads as TGTGCCAGCAGCGATACCGGGGGCCCTACCTATGGCTACACCTTC. Translating it yields CASSDTGGPTYGYTF.

This clonotype has just a few counts. J is TRBJ2-5 and V is TRBV20-1; D is undetermined. The CDR3 runs 15 residues. Germline V gene data show CDR1 as DFQATT and CDR2 as SNEGSKA (reference sequence). Trimming pared 0 bases from V and 5 bases from J, leaving 16 bases between. CDR3 in DNA: TGCAGTGCTAGAGATACCCCACAGAAACAGGAGACCCAGTACTTC. This sequence encodes CSARDTPQKQETQYF.

The chain is built from TRBV19 and TRBJ1-4; D gene ambiguous. This CDR3 has 13 amino acids. V lost 10 bases to trimming and J lost 6 bases, with 15 bases between them. Germline loops: CDR1 LNHDA, CDR2 SQIVND (reference sequence). CDR3 residues: CATRPWGDEKLFF. As DNA, the CDR3 is TGTGCCACCAGACCGTGGGGAGATGAAAAACTGTTTTTT.

The chain is built from TRBV12-3 or TRBV12-4 and TRBJ2-2; unclear D gene. The CDR3 consists of 12 residues. The V and J ends lost 4 bases and 7 bases respectively, with 7 bases between them. The chain's CDR3 is CASSYPYGELFF. CDR3 in DNA: TGTGCCAGCAGTTACCCTTACGGGGAGCTGTTTTTT.

In its sample, this clonotype was seen many times. The chain couples TRBV7-9 to TRBJ1-2; 8 nucleotides align to TRBD1. The trim removed 5 bases at V and 2 bases at J, leaving 7 bases unmatched. The CDR3 covers 15 residues. Germline assignment: CDR1 SEHNR and CDR2 FQNEAQ (reference sequence). CDR3 loop: CASSGQRTGNYGYTF. Here the CDR3 DNA reads TGTGCCAGCAGCGGGCAGAGGACAGGGAACTATGGCTACACCTTC.

Worth noting for this clonotype: The junction does not match germline at one end; this may be a read error. The CDR3 here is CSVRGGPGNQPRHF. The CDR3 DNA follows: TGCAGTGTGCGGGGGGGGCCCGGCAATCAGCCCCGGCATTTT. V gene TRBV20-1 combines with J gene TRBJ1-5; the D gene is possibly TRBD1 (6 bases). This CDR3 has 14 amino acids. Germline loops: CDR1 DFQATT, CDR2 SNEGSKA (reference sequence).

A note on this clonotype: A read error may explain this, as a much larger clone is one base away. The V gene is TRBV10-3, the J gene TRBJ1-5; 7 bases align to TRBD1. This CDR3 comprises 13 residues. J was trimmed by 5 bases and V by 8 bases; bases with no gene match: 6. CDR1 and CDR2 (germline): ENHRY, SYGVKD. The CDR3 sequence is CAIREGTDQPQHF. DNA of the CDR3: TGTGCCATCCGGGAAGGGACAGATCAGCCCCAGCATTTT.

This clonotype has a count of ten or more. The chain couples TRBV7-2 to TRBJ1-4; D may be TRBD1 (5 bases). The germline V gene encodes CDR1 SGHTA and CDR2 FQGNSA. The V and J ends lost 2 bases and 0 bases respectively, with 7 bases between them. The CDR3 has 15 amino acids. The CDR3 coding sequence is TGTGCCAGCAGCTTACAAGGGGCAACTAATGAAAAACTGTTTTTT. Translation gives CASSLQGATNEKLFF.

This rearrangement joins TRBV19 to TRBJ1-2; D remains unclear. Germline lookup yields CDR1 LNHDA and CDR2 SQIVND (reference sequence). V lost 7 bases, J lost 3 bases, and 15 bases lay in between. The CDR3 spans 14 residues. The CDR3 sequence is CASTRIRVDYGYTF. The CDR3 DNA sequence: TGTGCCAGTACCCGGATTCGGGTAGACTATGGCTACACCTTC.

The rearrangement joins TRBV10-3 to TRBJ2-5; tentative D call: TRBD2 (6 bases). The CDR3 is 14 amino acids. V was trimmed by 6 bases and J by 3 bases, leaving 14 bases between them. CDR1 ENHRY and CDR2 SYGVKD come from the germline V gene. The CDR3 bases are TGTGCCATCAGGGGACTGGGGCCAAAAGAGACCCAGTACTTC. Translation gives CAIRGLGPKETQYF.

This clonotype was counted many times. The chain uses TRBV2 and TRBJ1-1; D ambiguous. Trimming shortened V by 4 bases and J by 8 bases, and 11 bases separated the two germline ends. CDR1 is SNHLY, CDR2 FYNNEI, per germline. CDR3 size: 12 residues. CDR3 loop: CASSVSGWEAFF. Here the CDR3 DNA reads TGTGCCAGCAGTGTATCGGGATGGGAAGCTTTCTTT.

This chain uses TRBV24-1 with TRBJ1-1; possible D gene TRBD1, 6 bases. The V gene lost 4 bases and the J gene lost 11 bases, with 19 bases spanning the gap. Germline V gene data show CDR1 as KGHDR and CDR2 as SFDVKD. This CDR3 comprises 14 residues. The CDR3 is CATSEGTKGDEAFF. The DNA of the CDR3 is TGTGCCACCAGTGAGGGAACAAAGGGGGATGAGGCTTTCTTT.

This clonotype was counted ten times or more. The CDR3 here is CASSGQTGNTEAFF. The CDR3 DNA reads as TGCGCCAGCAGCGGCCAGACAGGGAACACTGAAGCTTTCTTT. V usage is TRBV5-1 and J usage is TRBJ1-1; TRBD1 might be the D (6 bases). The length of the CDR3 is 14 residues. Trimming cost V 4 bases and J 1 base, with 11 bases left between them. Germline V gene lookup returns CDR1 SGHRS and CDR2 YFSETQ.

J is TRBJ2-2 and V is TRBV5-6; D remains ambiguous. Germline CDR1 and CDR2: SGHDT and YYEEEE. Trimming removed 0 bases from V and 4 bases from J, with 10 bases in between. CDR3 length: 15 amino acids. The CDR3, as DNA: TGTGCCAGCAGCTTGGTTGGGGTGAGCACCGGGGAGCTGTTTTTT. It translates to CASSLVGVSTGELFF. Full variable domain (remainder filled in from reference TRBV5-6 and TRBJ2-2): DAGVTQSPTHLIKTRGQQVTLRCSPKSGHDTVSWYQQALGQGPQFIFQYYEEEERQRGNFPDRFSGHQFPNYSSELNVNALLLGDSALYLCASSLVGVSTGELFFGEGSRLTVL.

The V and J genes are TRBV25-1 and TRBJ2-6, with TRBD2 as a possible D gene (6 bases). The germline V and J ends were trimmed by 5 bases and 0 bases, with 11 bases remaining between them. CDR1 is MGHDK, CDR2 SYGVNS, per germline. The CDR3 contains 16 residues. For the CDR3, the DNA is TGTGCCAGCAGTCCGGTGGGGGGCTCTGGGGCCAACGTCCTGACTTTC. Its translation: CASSPVGGSGANVLTF.

This clonotype was found a few times. The chain carries TRBV10-1 and TRBJ1-2, with D perhaps matching TRBD1 (6 bases). The CDR3 has 16 residues. V was clipped by 3 bases and J by 3 bases, with 17 bases between them. Germline CDR1 and CDR2: WNHNN and SYGVQD (reference sequence). The CDR3 loop is CASSEAGGKGDYGYTF. CDR3 nucleotide sequence: TGCGCCAGCAGTGAAGCTGGGGGCAAAGGAGACTATGGCTACACCTTC.